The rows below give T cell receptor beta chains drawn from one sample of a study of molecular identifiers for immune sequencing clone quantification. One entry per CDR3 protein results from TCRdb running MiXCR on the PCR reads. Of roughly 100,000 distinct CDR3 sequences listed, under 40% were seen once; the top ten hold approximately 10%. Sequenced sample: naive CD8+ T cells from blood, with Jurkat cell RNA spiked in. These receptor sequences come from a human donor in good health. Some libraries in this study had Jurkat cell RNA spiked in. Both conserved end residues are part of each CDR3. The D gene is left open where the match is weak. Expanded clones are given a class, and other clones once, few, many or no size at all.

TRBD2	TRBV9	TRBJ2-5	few	CASSPGTSWLQETQYF	TGTGCCAGCAGCCCAGGGACTAGCTGGCTTCAAGAGACCCAGTACTTC
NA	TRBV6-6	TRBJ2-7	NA	CACSYSNEQYF	TGTGCCTGCAGTTACTCGAACGAGCAGTACTTC
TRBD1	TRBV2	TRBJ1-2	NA	CASPGQGAYGYTF	TGTGCCAGCCCGGGACAGGGGGCCTATGGCTACACCTTC
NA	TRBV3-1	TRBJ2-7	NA	CASSQGRDSRCF	TGTGCCAGCAGCCAAGGGAGGGACTCCCGTTGCTTC
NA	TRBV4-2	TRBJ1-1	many	CASQGHGLNTEAFF	TGTGCCAGCCAGGGACACGGTTTGAACACTGAAGCTTTCTTT
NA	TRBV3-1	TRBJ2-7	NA	CAGSQVIWRAGFYEQYF	TGTGCCGGCAGCCAAGTTATCTGGAGGGCCGGGTTCTACGAGCAGTACTTC
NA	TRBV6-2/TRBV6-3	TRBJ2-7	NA	CACSYNAGYEQYF	TGTGCATGCAGTTACAATGCGGGCTACGAGCAGTACTTC
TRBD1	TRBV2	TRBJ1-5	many	CASRVADRGGNQPQHF	TGTGCCAGCAGGGTCGCGGACAGGGGTGGCAATCAGCCCCAGCATTTT
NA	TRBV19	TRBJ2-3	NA	CASSLATGNTDTQYF	TGTGCCAGTAGTCTTGCGACGGGGAACACAGATACGCAGTATTTT
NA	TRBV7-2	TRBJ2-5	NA	CASSLVGGPVETQYF	TGTGCCAGCAGCTTAGTTGGGGGGCCTGTGGAGACCCAGTACTTC
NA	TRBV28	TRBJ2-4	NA	CASRPTILLAKNIQYF	TGTGCCAGCAGGCCAACCATCCTTCTAGCCAAAAACATTCAGTACTTC
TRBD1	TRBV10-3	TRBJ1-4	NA	CAISEGDRSNEKLYF	TGTGCCATCAGTGAGGGGGACAGATCTAATGAAAAACTGTATTTT
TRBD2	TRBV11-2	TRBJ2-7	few	CASSLTSADSYEQYF	TGTGCCAGCAGCTTAACTAGCGCAGACTCCTACGAGCAGTACTTC
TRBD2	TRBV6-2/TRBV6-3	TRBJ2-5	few	CASSYGLAEETQYF	TGTGCCAGCAGTTACGGGCTAGCGGAAGAGACCCAGTACTTC
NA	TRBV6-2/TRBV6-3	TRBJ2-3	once	CTGSLTSLTDTQYF	TGTACCGGCAGTTTGACTAGTCTCACAGATACGCAGTATTTT
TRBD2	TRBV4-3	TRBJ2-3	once	CASSQLLAGAGDTQNF	TGCGCCAGCAGCCAATTACTAGCGGGGGCGGGAGATACGCAGAATTTT
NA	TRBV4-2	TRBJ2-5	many	CASSQDPGRPPMVRTQYF	TGTGCCAGCAGCCAAGATCCGGGGCGCCCACCTATGGTGAGGACCCAGTACTTC
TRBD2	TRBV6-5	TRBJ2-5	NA	CASAAGAAGGQETQYF	TGTGCCAGCGCAGCGGGGGCAGCGGGCGGACAAGAGACCCAGTACTTC
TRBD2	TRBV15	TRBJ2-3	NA	CATSRTSGSTDTQYF	TGTGCCACCAGTCGGACTAGCGGGAGCACAGATACGCAGTATTTT
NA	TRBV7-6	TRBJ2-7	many	CASSLAPGAESSYEQYF	TGTGCCAGCAGCTTAGCCCCTGGCGCAGAGTCCTCCTACGAGCAGTACTTC
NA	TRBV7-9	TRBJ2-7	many	CASSSAKAAYEQYF	TGTGCCAGCAGCTCAGCAAAGGCTGCCTACGAGCAGTACTTC
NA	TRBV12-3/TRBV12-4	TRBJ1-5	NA	CASSPGNQPQHF	TGTGCCAGCAGCCCAGGAAATCAGCCCCAGCATTTT
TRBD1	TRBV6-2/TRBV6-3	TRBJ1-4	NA	CASRTLRPGTGGLNEKLFF	TGTGCCAGCAGAACGCTAAGACCCGGGACAGGGGGACTTAATGAAAAACTGTTTTTT
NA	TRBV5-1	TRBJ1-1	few	CASSSYQDTEAFF	TGCGCCAGCAGCTCCTATCAGGACACTGAAGCTTTCTTT
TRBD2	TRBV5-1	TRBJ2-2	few	CASSTGLAGANTGELFF	TGCGCCAGCAGCACGGGACTAGCGGGAGCGAACACCGGGGAGCTGTTTTTT
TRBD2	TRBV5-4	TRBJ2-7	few	CASSPGLVPGEQYF	TGTGCCAGCAGCCCGGGACTAGTTCCGGGCGAGCAGTACTTC
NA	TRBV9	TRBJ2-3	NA	CASSVVGRRADTLYF	TGTGCCAGCAGCGTAGTTGGAAGGAGGGCAGATACGCTGTATTTT
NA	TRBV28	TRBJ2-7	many	CASTRETGEQYF	TGTGCCAGCACCCGTGAAACGGGGGAGCAGTACTTC
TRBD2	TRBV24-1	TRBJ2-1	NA	CATSDYTSGRYKEQFF	TGTGCCACCAGTGATTATACTAGCGGGAGGTACAAAGAGCAGTTCTTC
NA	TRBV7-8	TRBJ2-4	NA	CASRVYRASKNIQYF	TGTGCCAGCAGGGTCTACAGGGCTTCCAAAAACATTCAGTACTTC
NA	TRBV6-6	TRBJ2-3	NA	CASLGGRTDTQYF	TGTGCCAGCTTAGGAGGGAGGACAGATACGCAGTATTTT
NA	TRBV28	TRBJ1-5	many	CASSLQEALPVSNQPQHF	TGTGCCAGCAGTTTACAAGAAGCCCTTCCCGTGAGCAATCAGCCCCAGCATTTT
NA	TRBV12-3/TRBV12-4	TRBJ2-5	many	CASSPPFDQETQYF	TGTGCCAGCAGTCCCCCATTCGACCAAGAGACCCAGTACTTC